The TCR beta chain described here comes from a study of PD-L1 blockade in urothelial cancer (dated by TCRdb to the late 2010s). As for the study more broadly: Therapy was started around 2014 for all patients, and atezolizumab 1,200 mg was administered intravenously every 3 weeks. About nine tenths of the roughly 29 patients were males with bladder-origin urothelial cancer, and about 65% of the 29 reported a prior smoking history. Patients had an ECOG performance status of 0 or 1 and had received between 0 and 3 prior chemotherapy regimens. Blood samples were analyzed at two time points: 3 weeks after treatment start (second dose) and 6 weeks after treatment start. Blood samples yielded a median of around 150,000 T cells and some 80,000 unique TCRs, with median clonality 0.080. The study was an exploratory multi-omic analysis of somatic, immune and clinical correlates of response to PD-L1 blockade with atezolizumab in urothelial cancer. Pretreatment tumor samples, along with matched peripheral blood collected serially before and after atezolizumab treatment, underwent TCR sequencing. Progression-free survival longer than 6 months counted as durable clinical benefit, and TCR features were additionally tested against both progression-free and overall survival. Whole exome sequencing and RNA sequencing of pretreatment tumors were performed alongside TCR sequencing in the same patients. Durable clinical benefit was achieved by nine patients and was not achieved by 20 patients. Under 30 patients had pretreatment blood TCR-seq, some 25 had at least one posttreatment blood collection, and some 25 had tumor TCR-seq.

Results the study describes overall, beyond this receptor: A pretreatment peripheral blood TCR clonality below the median was linked to improved progression-free and overall survival. Greater expansion of tumor-associated TCR clones in peripheral blood 3 weeks after the start of treatment was observed in patients with durable benefit (n of about 24, p = 0.022). Because of the small sample size (n ≈ 31) and the many exploratory analyses performed, the results are intended to be regarded as hypothesis-generating.

Synthetic TCR analog templates were spiked into each PCR to estimate absolute template abundance from read counts. Using the immunoSEQ assay, TCRbeta CDR3 regions were amplified from genomic DNA with bias-controlled V and J gene primers. Sequencing of rearranged TCRbeta segments was performed at approximately 20X coverage. The paper's data handling went like this. Clustering was used to correct sequencing errors, and CDR3s were annotated against IMGT so that V, D and J genes could be assigned. Downstream analyses used only productive TCRbeta rearrangements, leaving out any out-of-frame or stop-codon sequences. Clonality was calculated as one minus the Shannon entropy normalized by the log of the number of unique productive sequences. Fisher's exact test with Benjamini-Hochberg correction, at a threshold of adjusted p below 0.01, was used to find clones that differed between time points or between blood and tumor. Here the immuneACCESS table is served through TCRdb, limited to in-frame sequences with V and J called. Missing clones are a known gap in these copies; in checked studies unresolved V genes cover under half, and the rest lacks a known reason. V and J calls and clone size come straight from that table; D and trimming were deduced from the DNA. The sample yields around 62,000 clones; about nine tenths were counted once. Clones ranked in the top ten supply roughly 10% of the sample.

The CDR3 spans 13 residues, from the cysteine through the phenylalanine. Left in the record is the CDR3 DNA by itself, 39 bases read in frame from the first base. The germline V gene yields SGDLS for CDR1 and YYNGEE for CDR2. V and J lose 0 bases and 7 bases, and a span of 10 bases separates them. As concerns this clone: Its target antigen remains unknown. One base away there is no much larger clone; base qualities are not given.

The sample's time point, from its label and the paper: peripheral blood 6 weeks after treatment start. The cohort comprised around 31 patients with locally advanced or metastatic urothelial carcinoma treated at Memorial Sloan Kettering on a trial protocol. Peripheral blood mononuclear cells were collected pretreatment and during treatment, with between 1 and 8 total time points obtained per patient. The Qiagen DNeasy Blood extraction kit was used to purify genomic DNA from total PBMCs and tumor samples. PBMCs were collected pretreatment and during treatment, and were isolated and stored as previously described.

This specimen was PBMCs, taken around atezolizumab (anti-PD-L1) treatment. The chain links TRBV9 with TRBJ2-5; the D gene remains uncertain. The source is a man aged 60 to 69 with urothelial cancer. The nucleotide sequence is TGTGCCAGCAGCGTAGGAGAGGAATTGACCCAGTACTTC. The resulting protein is CASSVGEELTQYF.